This TCR beta chain originates from a study of human T cells and chemical hapten exposure. This clonotype has at least ten counts. The CDR3 has 15 amino acids. Between the trimmed V and J ends, which lost 0 bases and 4 bases, there was a span of 13 bases. CDR1 is SGDLS, CDR2 YYNGEE, per germline. One entry per CDR3 protein results from TCRdb running MiXCR on the RACE reads. Among 95,000 to 130,000 distinct CDR3 sequences listed, roughly 12% were seen once. Time point indicated: patch test 1, 2 weeks after DPC sensitization. Regarding treatment: therapeutic diphenylcyclopropenone sensitization with weekly scalp DPC.

The chain has TRBV9 and TRBJ1-1, with D tentatively TRBD1 (5 bases). This TCR derives from a woman aged 50 to 65 with alopecia areata. Some clones in this sample may be carry-over from other donors' samples. The specimen was whole blood, collected in connection with sensitization to the hapten diphenylcyclopropenone (DPC). CDR3 DNA sequence: TGTGCCAGCAGCGTAGGAGCAGGGATGGGCACTGAAGCTTTCTTT. It encodes CASSVGAGMGTEAFF.